The rows below give T cell receptor beta chains drawn from one sample of a study of T cells after yellow fever vaccination. A single record per CDR3 protein comes from TCRdb applying MiXCR to the 5' RACE reads. Among almost 600,000 distinct CDR3 sequences, 13% were seen once, and the ten largest hold over 11%. The sample here was PBMCs, taken on the day of the yellow fever booster vaccination. These TCRs come from a young man who received the YFV17D yellow fever vaccine. CDR3s include the opening cysteine and the closing phenylalanine or tryptophan. A D gene is named only where the DNA matches it firmly. Some rows mark clone size as missing; the rest say once, few, many or name a class of expanded clone.

J gene,clone size,V gene,D gene,CDR3 protein,CDR3 DNA
TRBJ2-7,NA,TRBV5-1,TRBD1,CASSLSDRGEQYF,TGCGCCAGCAGCTTGTCGGACAGGGGCGAGCAGTACTTC
TRBJ1-1,few,TRBV12-3/TRBV12-4,NA,CASSLGGFEYTEAFF,TGTGCCAGCAGTTTGGGAGGATTTGAGTATACTGAAGCTTTCTTT
TRBJ2-7,NA,TRBV5-5,NA,CASSHSPRQYEQYF,TGTGCCAGCAGCCATTCACCAAGGCAATACGAGCAGTACTTC
TRBJ2-1,NA,TRBV7-2,TRBD2,CASSWGLAVPYNEQFF,TGTGCCAGCAGCTGGGGACTAGCGGTGCCCTACAATGAGCAGTTCTTC
TRBJ1-4,NA,TRBV5-4,NA,CASSTGVENEKLFF,TGTGCCAGCAGCACGGGGGTTGAAAATGAAAAACTGTTTTTT
TRBJ1-3,few,TRBV6-5,NA,CASSYSIDTGNTIYF,TGTGCCAGCAGTTACTCGATAGATACAGGAAACACCATATATTTT
TRBJ2-7,few,TRBV29-1,NA,CSVAGASYEQYF,TGCAGCGTTGCGGGGGCTTCCTACGAGCAGTACTTC
TRBJ2-1,few,TRBV4-3,NA,CASSQDRGIEQFF,TGCGCCAGCAGCCAAGATCGAGGGATTGAGCAGTTCTTC
TRBJ1-2,many,TRBV3-1,NA,CASSFLYGYTF,TGTGCCAGCAGCTTCCTTTATGGCTACACCTTC
TRBJ1-3,NA,TRBV12-3/TRBV12-4,TRBD1,CASSPGTEGNTIYF,TGTGCCAGCAGTCCTGGGACAGAGGGAAACACCATATATTTT
TRBJ2-3,few,TRBV5-1,TRBD1,CASSLGQASTQYF,TGCGCCAGCAGCCTCGGACAGGCGAGTACGCAGTATTTT
TRBJ2-1,few,TRBV11-2,TRBD1,CASSLDERTGINEQFF,TGTGCCAGCAGCTTAGACGAGAGGACAGGGATCAATGAGCAGTTCTTC
TRBJ1-6,NA,TRBV10-3,NA,CAISESGRGNSPLHF,TGTGCCATCAGTGAGTCTGGACGGGGAAATTCACCCCTCCACTTT
TRBJ2-7,NA,TRBV20-1,NA,CSASGSWTSYEQYF,TGCAGTGCTAGTGGTTCGTGGACCTCCTACGAGCAGTACTTC
TRBJ2-3,NA,TRBV29-1,NA,CSVLADNTDTQYF,TGCAGCGTTTTGGCAGATAACACAGATACGCAGTATTTT
TRBJ2-1,few,TRBV19,NA,CATKERASYNEQFF,TGTGCCACTAAGGAGAGGGCCTCCTACAATGAGCAGTTCTTC
TRBJ2-3,NA,TRBV7-3,TRBD1,CASSLAPPGGMADTQYF,TGTGCCAGCAGCTTAGCCCCCCCAGGGGGTATGGCAGATACGCAGTATTTT
TRBJ2-3,NA,TRBV6-5,NA,CASSYSGRVADTQYF,TGTGCCAGCAGTTACTCCGGCAGGGTGGCAGATACGCAGTATTTT
TRBJ2-7,few,TRBV20-1,TRBD2,CSARPAGPEQYF,TGCAGTGCTAGACCAGCGGGACCCGAGCAGTACTTC
TRBJ1-1,NA,TRBV4-3,NA,CASSQDPPNTEAFF,TGCGCCAGCAGCCAAGACCCTCCGAACACTGAAGCTTTCTTT
TRBJ2-1,NA,TRBV12-3/TRBV12-4,TRBD2,CASTRTSGRRDEQFF,TGTGCCAGCACCCGGACTAGCGGGAGGAGGGATGAGCAGTTCTTC
TRBJ2-1,few,TRBV5-1,NA,CATQPGGGGTYNEQFF,TGCGCCACCCAGCCTGGGGGGGGCGGGACCTACAATGAGCAGTTCTTC
TRBJ2-1,NA,TRBV28,NA,CASSPEVAEQFF,TGTGCCAGCAGTCCCGAAGTAGCAGAGCAGTTCTTC
TRBJ2-7,NA,TRBV7-9,NA,CASSLKGIYEQYF,TGTGCCAGCAGCTTAAAGGGAATCTACGAGCAGTACTTC
TRBJ2-3,few,TRBV4-2,NA,CASSQAPVLPGSVDTQYF,TGTGCCAGCAGCCAAGCTCCCGTTTTGCCGGGATCGGTAGATACGCAGTATTTT
TRBJ2-7,NA,TRBV7-2,NA,CASSLAVDSYEQYF,TGTGCCAGCAGCTTAGCGGTCGACTCCTACGAGCAGTACTTC
TRBJ2-1,few,TRBV10-3,TRBD2,CAIKGSGNYNEQFF,TGTGCCATCAAGGGTAGCGGGAATTACAATGAGCAGTTCTTC
TRBJ2-5,few,TRBV29-1,TRBD2,CSVDSGGEGETQYF,TGCAGCGTTGATTCGGGAGGGGAAGGAGAGACCCAGTACTTC
TRBJ2-5,NA,TRBV5-1,NA,CASSLGEAQETQYF,TGCGCCAGCAGCTTAGGGGAAGCCCAAGAGACCCAGTACTTC
TRBJ2-2,NA,TRBV3-1,NA,CAIGRSGSTGELFF,TGTGCCATTGGACGGAGTGGAAGCACCGGGGAGCTGTTTTTT